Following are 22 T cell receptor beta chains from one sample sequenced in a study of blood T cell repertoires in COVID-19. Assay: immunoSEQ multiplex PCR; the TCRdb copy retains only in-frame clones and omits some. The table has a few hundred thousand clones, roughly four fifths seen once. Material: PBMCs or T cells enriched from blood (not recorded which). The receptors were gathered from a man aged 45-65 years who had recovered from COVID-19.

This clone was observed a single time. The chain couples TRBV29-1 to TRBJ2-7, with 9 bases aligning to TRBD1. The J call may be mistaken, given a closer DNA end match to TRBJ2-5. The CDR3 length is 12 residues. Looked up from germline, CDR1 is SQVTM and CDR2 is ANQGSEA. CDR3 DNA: TGCAGCGTAGCCGGGACAGGGAGGACCCAGTACTTC. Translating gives CSVAGTGRTQYF.

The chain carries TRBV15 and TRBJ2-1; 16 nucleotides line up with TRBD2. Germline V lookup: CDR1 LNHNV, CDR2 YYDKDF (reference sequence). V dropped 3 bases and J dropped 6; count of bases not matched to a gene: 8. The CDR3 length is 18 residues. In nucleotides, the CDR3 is TGTGCCACCAGCAGGACTACGGGACTAGCGGGAGGGGTCAATGAGCAGTTCTTC. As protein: CATSRTTGLAGGVNEQFF.

The CDR3 nucleotides read TGTGCCAGCAGCCCCCTCTGGCTAGCGGGGGGGCTTATCGAGACCCAGTACTTC. It codes for CASSPLWLAGGLIETQYF. V gene TRBV7-3 combines with J gene TRBJ2-5; 12 nucleotides match TRBD2. Germline V lookup: CDR1 SGHTA, CDR2 FQGTGA. The V segment lost 5 bases and the J segment 5 bases; nucleotides outside the gene matches: 15. The CDR3 consists of 18 residues.

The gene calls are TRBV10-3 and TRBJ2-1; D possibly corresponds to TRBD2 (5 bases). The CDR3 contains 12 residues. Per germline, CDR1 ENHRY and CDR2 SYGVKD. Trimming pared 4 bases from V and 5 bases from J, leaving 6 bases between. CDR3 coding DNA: TGTGCCATCAGTGGAGCGGACAATGAGCAGTTCTTC. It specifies CAISGADNEQFF.

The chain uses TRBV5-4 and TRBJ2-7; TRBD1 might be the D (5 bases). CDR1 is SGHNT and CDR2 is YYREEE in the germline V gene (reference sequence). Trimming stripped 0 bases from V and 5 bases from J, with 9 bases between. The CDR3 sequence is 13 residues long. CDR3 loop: CASSLAGSHEQYF. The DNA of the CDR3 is TGTGCCAGCAGCTTGGCAGGGTCCCACGAGCAGTACTTC.

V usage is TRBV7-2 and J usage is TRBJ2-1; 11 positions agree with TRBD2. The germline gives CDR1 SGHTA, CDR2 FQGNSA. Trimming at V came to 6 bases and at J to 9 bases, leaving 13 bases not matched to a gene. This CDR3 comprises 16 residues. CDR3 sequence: CASSSTVAGGPSEQFF. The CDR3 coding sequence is TGTGCCAGCAGTTCCACCGTAGCGGGAGGGCCAAGTGAGCAGTTCTTC.

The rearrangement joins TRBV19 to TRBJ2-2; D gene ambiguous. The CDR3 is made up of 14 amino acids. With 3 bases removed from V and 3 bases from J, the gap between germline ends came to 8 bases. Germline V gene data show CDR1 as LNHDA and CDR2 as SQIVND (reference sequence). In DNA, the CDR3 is TGTGCCAGTAGTATGTACAGTGACACCGGGGAGCTGTTTTTT. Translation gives CASSMYSDTGELFF. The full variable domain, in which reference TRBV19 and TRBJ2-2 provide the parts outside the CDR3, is DGGITQSPKYLFRKEGQNVTLSCEQNLNHDAMYWYRQDPGQGLRLIYYSQIVNDFQKGDIAEGYSVSREKKESFPLTVTSAQKNPTAFYLCASSMYSDTGELFFGEGSRLTVL.

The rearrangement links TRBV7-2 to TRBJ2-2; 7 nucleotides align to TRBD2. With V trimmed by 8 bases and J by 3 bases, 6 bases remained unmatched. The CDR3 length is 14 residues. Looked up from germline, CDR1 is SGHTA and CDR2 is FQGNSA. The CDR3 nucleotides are TGTGCCAGCGGACCGGGACTACACACCGGGGAGCTGTTTTTT. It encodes CASGPGLHTGELFF.

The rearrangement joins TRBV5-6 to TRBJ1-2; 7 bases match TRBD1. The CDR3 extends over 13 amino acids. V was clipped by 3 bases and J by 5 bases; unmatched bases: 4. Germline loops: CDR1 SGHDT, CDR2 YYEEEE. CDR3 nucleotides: TGTGCCAGCAGCTATGACAGGGATTATGGCTACACCTTC. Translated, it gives CASSYDRDYGYTF.

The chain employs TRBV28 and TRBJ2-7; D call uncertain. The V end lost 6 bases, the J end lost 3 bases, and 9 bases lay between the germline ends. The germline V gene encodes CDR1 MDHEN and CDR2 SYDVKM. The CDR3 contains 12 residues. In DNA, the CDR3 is TGTGCCAGCAGCTACCCCTTCTACGAGCAGTACTTC. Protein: CASSYPFYEQYF.

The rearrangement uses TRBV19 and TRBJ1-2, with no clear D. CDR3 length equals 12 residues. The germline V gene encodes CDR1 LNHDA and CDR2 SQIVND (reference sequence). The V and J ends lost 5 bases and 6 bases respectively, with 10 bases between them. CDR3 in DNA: TGTGCCAGTAGTGATCTTACTAATGGCTACACCTTC. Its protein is CASSDLTNGYTF.

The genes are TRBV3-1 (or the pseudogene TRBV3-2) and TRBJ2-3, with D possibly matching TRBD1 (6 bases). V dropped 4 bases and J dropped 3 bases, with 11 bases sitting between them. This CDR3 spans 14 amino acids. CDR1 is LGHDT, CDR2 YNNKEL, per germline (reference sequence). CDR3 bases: TGTGCCAGCAGCCTAAGACAGGTTACAGATACGCAGTATTTT. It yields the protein CASSLRQVTDTQYF.

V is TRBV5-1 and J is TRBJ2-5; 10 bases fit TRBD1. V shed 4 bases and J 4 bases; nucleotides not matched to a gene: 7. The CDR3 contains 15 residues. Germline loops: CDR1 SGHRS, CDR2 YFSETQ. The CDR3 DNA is TGCGCCAGCAGCCCGCTAGGGACAGGGGTAGAGACCCAGTACTTC. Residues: CASSPLGTGVETQYF.

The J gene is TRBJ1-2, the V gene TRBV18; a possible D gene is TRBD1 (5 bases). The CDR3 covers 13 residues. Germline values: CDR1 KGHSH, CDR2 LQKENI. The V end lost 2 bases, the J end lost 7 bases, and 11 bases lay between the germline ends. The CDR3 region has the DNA TGTGCCAGCTCACCAAACAGGTCTGGTGGCTACACCTTC. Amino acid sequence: CASSPNRSGGYTF. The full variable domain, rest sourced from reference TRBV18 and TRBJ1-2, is NAGVMQNPRHLVRRRGQEARLRCSPMKGHSHVYWYRQLPEEGLKFMVYLQKENIIDESGMPKERFSAEFPKEGPSILRIQQVVRGDSAAYFCASSPNRSGGYTFGSGTRLTVV.

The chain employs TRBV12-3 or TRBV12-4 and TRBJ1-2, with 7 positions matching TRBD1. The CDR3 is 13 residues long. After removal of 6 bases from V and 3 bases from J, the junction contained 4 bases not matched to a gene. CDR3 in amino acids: CASSPDRDYGYTF. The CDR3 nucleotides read TGTGCCAGCAGCCCCGACAGGGACTATGGCTACACCTTC.

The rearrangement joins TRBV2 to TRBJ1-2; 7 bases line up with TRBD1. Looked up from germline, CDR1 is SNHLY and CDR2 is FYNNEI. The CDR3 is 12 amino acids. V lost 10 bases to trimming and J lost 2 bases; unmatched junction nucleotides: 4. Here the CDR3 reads CAISTGNYGYTF. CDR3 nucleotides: TGTGCCATCTCGACAGGGAACTATGGCTACACCTTC.

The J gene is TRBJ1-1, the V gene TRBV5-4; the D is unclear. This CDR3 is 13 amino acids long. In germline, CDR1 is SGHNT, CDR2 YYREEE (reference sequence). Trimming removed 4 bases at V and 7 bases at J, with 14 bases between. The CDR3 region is CASSKEGLVEAFF. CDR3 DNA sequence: TGTGCCAGCAGCAAAGAGGGCCTAGTTGAAGCTTTCTTT.

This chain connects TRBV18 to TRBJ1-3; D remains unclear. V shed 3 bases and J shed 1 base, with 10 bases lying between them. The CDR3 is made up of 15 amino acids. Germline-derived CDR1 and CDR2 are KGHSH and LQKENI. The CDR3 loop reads CASSPSSYSGNTIYF. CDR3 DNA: TGTGCCAGCTCACCCTCCAGTTATTCTGGAAACACCATATATTTT.

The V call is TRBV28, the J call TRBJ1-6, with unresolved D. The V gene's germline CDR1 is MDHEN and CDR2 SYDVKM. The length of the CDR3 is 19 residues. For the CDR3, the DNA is TGTACCCGAAAAAGGCCGCACACTTTACGAGTAGGCTGGCGGTCACCCCTCCACTTT. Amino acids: CTRKRPHTLRVGWRSPLHF.

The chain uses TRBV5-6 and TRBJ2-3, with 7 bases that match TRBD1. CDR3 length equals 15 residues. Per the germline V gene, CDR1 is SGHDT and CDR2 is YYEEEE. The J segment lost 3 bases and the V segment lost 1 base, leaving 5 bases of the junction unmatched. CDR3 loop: CASSLFGTVTDTQYF. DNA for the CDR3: TGTGCCAGCAGCTTGTTCGGGACAGTTACAGATACGCAGTATTTT.

The CDR3 sequence is CASSPRGISEANEQFF. CDR3 sequence (DNA): TGTGCCAGCAGCCCACGGGGTATCAGTGAAGCCAATGAGCAGTTCTTC. The rearrangement joins TRBV4-2 to TRBJ2-1; D possibly corresponds to TRBD2 (5 bases). Germline V gene lookup returns CDR1 LGHNA and CDR2 YNFKEQ. CDR3 size: 16 residues. Trimming pared 4 bases from V and 6 bases from J, leaving 19 bases between.

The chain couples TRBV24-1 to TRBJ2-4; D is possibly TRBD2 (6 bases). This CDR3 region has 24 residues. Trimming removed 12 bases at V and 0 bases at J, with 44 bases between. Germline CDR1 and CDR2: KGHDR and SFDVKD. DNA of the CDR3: TGTGCCCACACGGAGGCAAGGGAGGCCCAAGAGCCACGGGCGGATAAACTAGCCAAAAACATTCAGTACTTC. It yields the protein CAHTEAREAQEPRADKLAKNIQYF.